A single sample is the source of the 21 T cell receptor beta chains below, sequenced in a study of OX40 agonist ivuxolimab in advanced cancers. Profiling relied on immunoSEQ multiplex PCR, and the TCRdb table lists in-frame clones only, not all of them. The sample records almost 90,000 clones, roughly 90% being singletons. The input for sequencing was CD4+ or CD8+ T cells sorted from blood, taken in a trial of the OX40 agonist ivuxolimab. Receptors originate from an adult with an advanced solid tumor such as melanoma, head and neck, liver or kidney cancer.

A single count supports this clone. The chain combines TRBV7-2 with TRBJ1-2; D is ambiguous. Germline lookup yields CDR1 SGHTA and CDR2 FQGNSA. Trimming took off 1 base at V and 6 bases at J, with 15 bases between the two ends. The CDR3 is 15 residues long. CDR3 nucleotides: TGTGCCAGCAGCTTAGAGATCGGCAGGACGGATGGCTACACCTTC. This codes for CASSLEIGRTDGYTF.

This chain links TRBV14 with TRBJ2-7, with TRBD2 matching over 8 bases. Germline CDR1 and CDR2: SGHDN and FVKESK. V shed 4 bases and J 6 bases; nucleotides not matched to a gene: 14. CDR3 length: 16 residues. In DNA, the CDR3 is TGTGCCAGCAGCCCTTGGGGTCGGCTAGCGGGCTCCGAGCAGTACTTC. Amino acid sequence: CASSPWGRLAGSEQYF.

The chain links TRBV27 to TRBJ1-1; D is undetermined. CDR3 length: 13 amino acids. Deletions cut 6 bases from V and 0 bases from J, with 8 bases between. CDR1 is MNHEY and CDR2 is SMNVEV in the germline V gene (reference sequence). CDR3 protein: CASSGPMNTEAFF. The CDR3 bases are TGTGCCAGCAGCGGACCCATGAACACTGAAGCTTTCTTT.

The chain recombines TRBV19 with TRBJ1-5; maybe TRBD1 (5 bases). The CDR3 has 14 residues. The V end was cut by 5 bases, the J end by 4 bases, with 12 bases between. CDR1 is LNHDA and CDR2 is SQIVND in the germline V gene (reference sequence). CDR3 protein: CASSGRGDNQPQHF. CDR3 coding DNA: TGTGCCAGTAGTGGAAGGGGAGATAATCAGCCCCAGCATTTT.

Regarding this clone: The junction and the germline gene differ at one end; a read error may be behind it. The chain is built from TRBV7-2 and TRBJ2-3; a weak D match, TRBD1 (6 bases). CDR1 and CDR2 from the germline V gene are SGHTA and FQGNSA. The CDR3 is made up of 15 amino acids. The CDR3 DNA reads as TGTGCCAGCACCTTACAGGGTTTGGGAACAGATACGCAGTATTTT. As protein: CASTLQGLGTDTQYF. The entire variable domain, with the rest obtained from reference TRBV7-2 and TRBJ2-3, is as follows: GAGVSQSPSNKVTEKGKDVELRCDPISGHTALYWYRQSLGQGLEFLIYFQGNSAPDKSGLPSDRFSAERTGGSVSTLTIQRTQQEDSAVYLCASTLQGLGTDTQYFGPGTRLTVL.

The CDR3: CASSPAGYSYEQYF. In DNA form, the CDR3 reads TGTGCCAGCAGCCCAGCGGGTTACTCCTACGAGCAGTACTTC. J is TRBJ2-7 and V is TRBV9, with D perhaps matching TRBD2 (6 bases). The CDR3 covers 14 residues. Germline CDR1 and CDR2: SGDLS and YYNGEE. The V gene lost 4 bases and the J gene lost 0 bases, with 11 bases spanning the gap.

The genes are TRBV5-4 and TRBJ2-1, with unresolved D. This CDR3 is built from 15 residues. V lost 4 bases and J lost 6, with 17 bases in between. Looked up from germline, CDR1 is SGHNT and CDR2 is YYREEE (reference sequence). The CDR3 loop is CASSSPSRARNEQFF. CDR3 sequence (DNA): TGTGCCAGCAGCAGCCCCTCCCGGGCCCGCAATGAGCAGTTCTTC.

The chain combines TRBV2 with TRBJ2-7; a weak D match, TRBD1 (5 bases). The CDR3 sequence is 14 residues long. Germline V CDR1 and CDR2: SNHLY, FYNNEI. Between the trimmed V and J ends, which lost 4 bases and 0 bases, there was a span of 10 bases. The DNA of the CDR3 is TGTGCCAGCAGTGTCGGACAATCCTCCTACGAGCAGTACTTC. As protein: CASSVGQSSYEQYF.

V gene TRBV5-1 combines with J gene TRBJ2-1, with D uncertain. Germline V CDR1 and CDR2: SGHRS, YFSETQ. The length of the CDR3 is 13 residues. V lost 0 bases and J 5 bases, leaving 6 bases between the germline ends. In DNA form, the CDR3 reads TGCGCCAGCAGCTTGGACCCAAACAATGAGCAGTTCTTC. Its protein is CASSLDPNNEQFF.

This sequence joins TRBV6-1 and TRBJ1-5; D is unclear. V lost 5 bases and J lost 11, with 13 bases in between. Germline lookup yields CDR1 MNHNS and CDR2 SASEGT. The CDR3 spans 12 residues. CDR3 loop: CASSSLAVAQHF. For the CDR3, the DNA is TGTGCCAGCAGTTCCCTTGCGGTAGCCCAGCATTTT.

The J gene is TRBJ2-3, the V gene TRBV3-2. TRBV3-2 is annotated as a pseudogene. This CDR3 is built from 9 residues. In DNA form, the CDR3 reads TGTGCCAGCAGAGATACGCAGTATTTT. The encoded protein is CASRDTQYF.

The genes are TRBV28 and TRBJ2-7, with D unclear. The CDR3 consists of 14 residues. The V gene's germline CDR1 is MDHEN and CDR2 SYDVKM. Trimming took 3 bases from V and 3 from J, leaving 12 bases between them. This CDR3 is CASSLFLTDYEQYF. CDR3 nucleotides: TGTGCCAGCAGTTTGTTTTTAACAGACTACGAGCAGTACTTC. Variable domain in full (rest from reference TRBV28 and TRBJ2-7): DVKVTQSSRYLVKRTGEKVFLECVQDMDHENMFWYRQDPGLGLRLIYFSYDVKMKEKGDIPEGYSVSREKKERFSLILESASTNQTSMYLCASSLFLTDYEQYFGPGTRLTVT.

This clone was detected only a few times. V is TRBV19 and J is TRBJ1-2; 10 bases are shared with TRBD1. J gave up 4 bases and V 4 bases, and 6 bases lay outside the gene matches. Germline lookup yields CDR1 LNHDA and CDR2 SQIVND (reference sequence). The CDR3 is 15 amino acids. Here the CDR3 reads CASSSGTGVSYGYTF. The CDR3 DNA sequence: TGTGCCAGTAGTAGCGGGACAGGGGTGAGCTATGGCTACACCTTC.

The chain links TRBV15 to TRBJ2-7; D remains ambiguous. V lost 0 bases to trimming and J lost 4 bases, with 7 bases between them. Germline CDR1 is LNHNV and CDR2 is YYDKDF (reference sequence). The CDR3 runs to 13 residues. The CDR3 sequence: CATSRDRQYEQYF. The CDR3 DNA follows: TGTGCCACCAGCAGAGACAGACAATACGAGCAGTACTTC.

The chain recombines TRBV4-3 with TRBJ2-7, with 10 nucleotides matching TRBD2. This CDR3 spans 13 amino acids. CDR1 is LGHNA and CDR2 is YSLEER in the germline V gene. The V and J ends lost 4 bases and 3 bases, in that order; junction bases with no gene match: 0. CDR3 nucleotides: TGCGCCAGCAGCCGGACTAGCGGCTACGAGCAGTACTTC. It encodes CASSRTSGYEQYF.

The V call is TRBV27, the J call TRBJ1-4; 9 nucleotides agree with TRBD1. This CDR3 comprises 16 residues. Germline V gene sequence: CDR1 MNHEY, CDR2 SMNVEV (reference sequence). V gave up 6 bases and J gave up 4 bases; unmatched junction bases: 9. The CDR3 coding sequence is TGTGCCAGCAGCAAGGGACAGGGCTGGGGTAATGAAAAACTGTTTTTT. This sequence encodes CASSKGQGWGNEKLFF.

This chain joins TRBV7-2 and TRBJ1-2; 9 nucleotides line up with TRBD1. Germline assignment: CDR1 SGHTA and CDR2 FQGNSA. Trimming took 5 bases from V and 4 from J; bases not matched to a gene: 8. This CDR3 is built from 15 residues. The CDR3 DNA reads TGTGCCAGCAGCGGGCGACAGGGGGTCCCCTATGGCTACACCTTC. Translation: CASSGRQGVPYGYTF.

This chain links TRBV28 with TRBJ2-1, with 10 bases that match TRBD1. The CDR3 has 17 amino acids. Germline V CDR1 and CDR2: MDHEN, SYDVKM. Unmatched junction bases numbered 13, after V lost 6 bases and J lost 5 bases. The CDR3 region has the DNA TGTGCCAGCAGGCTACCCCCGACAGGGGGCGCGGACAATGAGCAGTTCTTC. This sequence encodes CASRLPPTGGADNEQFF.

V is TRBV5-1 and J is TRBJ1-3, with a possible D match to TRBD1 (6 bases). V was clipped by 3 bases and J by 7 bases, with 23 bases between them. This CDR3 is 17 amino acids long. CDR1 is SGHRS, CDR2 YFSETQ, per germline. CDR3 nucleotide sequence: TGCGCCAGCAGCTCCAAAGGCGTGGGCAGAGGGGGTAACACCATATATTTT. It is translated as CASSSKGVGRGGNTIYF.

The CDR3, as DNA: TGTGCCAGCAGCTTAGGGGCAGGGGGCATCACTGAAGCTTTCTTT. As protein: CASSLGAGGITEAFF. This chain uses TRBV11-1 with TRBJ1-1, with TRBD1 identical over 8 bases. CDR3 length: 15 amino acids. Germline loops: CDR1 SGHAT, CDR2 FQDESV (reference sequence). The V and J ends lost 1 base and 4 bases, in that order; junction bases with no gene match: 5.

The V gene is TRBV2, the J gene TRBJ1-2; unclear D gene. The CDR3 totals 14 residues. With 2 bases removed from V and 1 base from J, the gap between germline ends came to 8 bases. Per germline, CDR1 SNHLY and CDR2 FYNNEI. The chain's CDR3 is CASSEWADNYGYTF. CDR3 bases: TGTGCCAGCAGTGAATGGGCGGATAACTATGGCTACACCTTC.